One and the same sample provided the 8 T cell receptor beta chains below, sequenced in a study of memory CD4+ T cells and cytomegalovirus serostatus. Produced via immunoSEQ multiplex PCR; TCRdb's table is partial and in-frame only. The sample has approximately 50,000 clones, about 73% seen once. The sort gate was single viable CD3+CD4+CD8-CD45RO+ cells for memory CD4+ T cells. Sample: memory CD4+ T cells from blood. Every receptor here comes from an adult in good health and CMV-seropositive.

The CDR3 here is CASTHGQGELFF. The CDR3, as DNA: TGTGCCAGCACTCACGGACAGGGGGAGCTGTTTTTT. V usage is TRBV6-5 and J usage is TRBJ2-2, with D possibly being TRBD1 (6 bases). Germline CDR1 and CDR2: MNHEY and SVGAGI. Trimming left V 7 bases short and J 8 bases short, with 11 bases between. There are 12 residues in the CDR3.

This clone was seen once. CDR3 region: CASSSDLGIQYF. Here the CDR3 DNA reads TGTGCCAGCAGCTCCGACTTAGGCATTCAGTACTTC. The V gene is TRBV11-2, the J gene TRBJ2-4; D call uncertain. The CDR3 runs to 12 residues. CDR1 and CDR2 from the germline V gene are SGHAT and FQNNGV. The V end lost 4 bases, the J end lost 9 bases, and 10 bases lay between the germline ends.

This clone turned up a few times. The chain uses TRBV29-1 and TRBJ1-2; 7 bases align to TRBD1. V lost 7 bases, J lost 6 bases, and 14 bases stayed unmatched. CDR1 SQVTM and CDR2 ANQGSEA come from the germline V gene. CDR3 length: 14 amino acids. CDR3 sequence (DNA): TGCAGCGCAGATCTCAGGGGGACGAACCATGGCTACACCTTC. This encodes CSADLRGTNHGYTF.

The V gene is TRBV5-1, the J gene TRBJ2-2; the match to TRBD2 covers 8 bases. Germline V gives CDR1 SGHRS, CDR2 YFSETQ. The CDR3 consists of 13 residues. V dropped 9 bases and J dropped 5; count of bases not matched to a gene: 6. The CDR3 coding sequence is TGCGCCACGGGAGGGCCGGGGACCGGGGAGCTGTTTTTT. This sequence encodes CATGGPGTGELFF.

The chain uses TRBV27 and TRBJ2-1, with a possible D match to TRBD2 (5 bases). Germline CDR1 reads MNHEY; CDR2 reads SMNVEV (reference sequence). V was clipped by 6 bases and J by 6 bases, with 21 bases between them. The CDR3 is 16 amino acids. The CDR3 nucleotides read TGTGCCAGCAGGCCCCCCGTTTATAGGACTGGCAATGAGCAGTTCTTC. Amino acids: CASRPPVYRTGNEQFF.

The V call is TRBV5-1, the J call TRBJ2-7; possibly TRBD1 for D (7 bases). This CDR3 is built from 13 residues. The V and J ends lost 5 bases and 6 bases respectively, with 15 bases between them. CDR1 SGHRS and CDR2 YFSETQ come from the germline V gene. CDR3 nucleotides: TGCGCCAGCAGGGACCCAGGGGGAGGCGAGCAGTACTTC. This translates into CASRDPGGGEQYF.

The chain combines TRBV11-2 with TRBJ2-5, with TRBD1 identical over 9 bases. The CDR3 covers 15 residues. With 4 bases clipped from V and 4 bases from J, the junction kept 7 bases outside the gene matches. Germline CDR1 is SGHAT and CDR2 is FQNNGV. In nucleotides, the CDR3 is TGTGCCAGCAGCTATGGCCCGGGACAGGGAGAGACCCAGTACTTC. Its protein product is CASSYGPGQGETQYF.

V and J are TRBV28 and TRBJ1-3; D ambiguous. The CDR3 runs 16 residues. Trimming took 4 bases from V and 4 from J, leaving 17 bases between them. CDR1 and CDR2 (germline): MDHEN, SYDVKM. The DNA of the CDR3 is TGTGCCAGCAGTTCCCCTGTTTTGGGGAGCGGAAACACCATATATTTT. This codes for CASSSPVLGSGNTIYF.